This TCR beta chain was identified in a study of glioma-infiltrating T cells after dendritic cell vaccination. Background on the study: Autologous tumor lysate was loaded overnight onto monocyte-derived dendritic cells grown less than 8 days with IL-4 and GM-CSF. At biweekly intervals, patients got three intradermal dendritic cell vaccine injections.

The protocol was immunoSEQ multiplex PCR, while the TCRdb copy is restricted to in-frame clones and leaves out a portion. Among tens of thousands of clones listed, 80% to 90% were seen once. The CDR3 extends over 13 amino acids. Time point indicated: after dendritic cell vaccination, including at tumor progression/relapse. Isocitrate dehydrogenase mutation was absent in all glioblastoma patients. The chain employs TRBV21-1 and TRBJ2-7; the tabulated D call, TRBD1, remains unverified against the DNA. TRBV21-1 is a pseudogene segment. The material was blood, obtained after dendritic cell vaccination. The source is a human donor with glioblastoma. CDR3 nucleotide sequence: TGTGCCAGCCCTGGAGGGGGCGCCTACGAGCAGTACTTC. Its protein is CASPGGGAYEQYF.